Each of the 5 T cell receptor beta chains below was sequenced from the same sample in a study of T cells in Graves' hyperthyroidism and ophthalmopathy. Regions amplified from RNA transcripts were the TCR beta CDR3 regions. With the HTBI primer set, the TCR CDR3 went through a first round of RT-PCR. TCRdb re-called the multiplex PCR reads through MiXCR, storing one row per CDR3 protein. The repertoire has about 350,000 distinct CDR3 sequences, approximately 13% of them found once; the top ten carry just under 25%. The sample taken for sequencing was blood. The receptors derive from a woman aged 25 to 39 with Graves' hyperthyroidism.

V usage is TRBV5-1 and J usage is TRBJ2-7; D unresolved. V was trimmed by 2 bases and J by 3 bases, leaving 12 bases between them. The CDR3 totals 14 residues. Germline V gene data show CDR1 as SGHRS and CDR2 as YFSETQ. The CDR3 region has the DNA TGCGCCAGCAGCTTTTACGGTCAGAGCTACGAGCAGTACTTC. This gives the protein CASSFYGQSYEQYF.

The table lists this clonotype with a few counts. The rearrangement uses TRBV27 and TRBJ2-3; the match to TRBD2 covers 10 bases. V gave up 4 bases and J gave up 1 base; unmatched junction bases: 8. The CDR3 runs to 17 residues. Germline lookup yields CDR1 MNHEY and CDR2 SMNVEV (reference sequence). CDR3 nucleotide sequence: TGTGCCAGCAGTTCCCCCCGGACTAGCGGCCGCACAGATACGCAGTATTTT. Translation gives CASSSPRTSGRTDTQYF.

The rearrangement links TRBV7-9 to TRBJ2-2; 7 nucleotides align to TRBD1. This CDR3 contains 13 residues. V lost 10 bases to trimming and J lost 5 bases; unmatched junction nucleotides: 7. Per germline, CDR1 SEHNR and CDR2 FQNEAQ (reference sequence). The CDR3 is CATGQVRTGELFF. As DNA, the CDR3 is TGTGCCACCGGACAGGTTAGGACCGGGGAGCTGTTTTTT. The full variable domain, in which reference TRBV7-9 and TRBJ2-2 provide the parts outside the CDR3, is DTGVSQNPRHKITKRGQNVTFRCDPISEHNRLYWYRQTLGQGPEFLTYFQNEAQLEKSRLLSDRFSAERPKGSFSTLEIQRTEQGDSAMYLCATGQVRTGELFFGEGSRLTVL.

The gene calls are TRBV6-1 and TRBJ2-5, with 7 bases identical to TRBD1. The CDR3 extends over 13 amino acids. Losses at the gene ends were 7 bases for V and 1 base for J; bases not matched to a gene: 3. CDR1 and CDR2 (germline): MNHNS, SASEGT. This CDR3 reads CASKQGSQETQYF. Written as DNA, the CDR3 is TGTGCCAGCAAACAGGGGTCCCAAGAGACCCAGTACTTC.

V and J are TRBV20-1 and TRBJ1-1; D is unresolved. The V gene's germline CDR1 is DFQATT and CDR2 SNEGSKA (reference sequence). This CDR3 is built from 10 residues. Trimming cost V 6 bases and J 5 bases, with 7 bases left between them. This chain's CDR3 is CSARYTEAFF. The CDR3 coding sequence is TGCAGTGCCAGATATACTGAAGCTTTCTTT.